This TCR beta chain is drawn from a study of graft-versus-host responses after intestinal transplantation. Study-level information: The recipients all started with anti-thymocyte globulin induction and then took tacrolimus and steroids for about 3 years.

The assay was immunoSEQ multiplex PCR, and TCRdb's table has in-frame clones only and misses some. Here the sample spans about 13,000 clones, around two thirds being singletons. Lymphocytes (intraepithelial and lamina propria) were released by processing the graft tissue. Findings and caveats of the study: GvH clones were found in recipient marrow; some appeared first in ileum or blood. GvH clone levels peaked in circulation, and this peak was associated with early post-transplant HvG declines.

Points on this clone: No antigen is known for it.

V gave up 7 bases and J gave up 7 bases; unmatched junction bases: 9. The CDR3 covers 13 residues. In germline, CDR1 is MNHNS, CDR2 SASEGT. The chain employs TRBV6-1 and TRBJ1-2; TRBD1 matches at 7 bases. The source is a human patient who received an intestinal transplant, so some T cells may come from the graft donor. Specimen: ileum tissue, collected 16 days after intestinal transplant. CDR3 residues: CASTQQGKVGYTF. CDR3 DNA sequence: TGTGCCAGCACTCAACAGGGGAAGGTTGGCTACACCTTC.